This TCR beta chain was captured in a study of shared clonotypes between healthy human individuals (dated by TCRdb to the early 2020s). As for the study more broadly: A few men and a couple of women, aged 18 to 49 years, made up the cohort. To increase sequencing depth and limit assay-specific biases, TCR repertoire library preparation and sequencing were carried out by different laboratories using diverse techniques. Blood TCR repertoires of a handful of healthy adults were deeply sequenced to estimate repertoire size and the extent of clonotype sharing between individuals. Each donor's leukapheresis produced roughly between about 0.8 and 10 billion PBMCs. For each donor, three plates each were used for CD4 naive and CD4 memory, two plates were used for CD8 naive, and one plate was used for CD8 memory.

Remarks on this clone: Its antigen is currently not known. Nothing much larger sits one base from this clone, and base qualities are not available.

Using the deep immunoSEQ assay, TCR CDR3 regions were amplified from genomic DNA by multiplex PCR. Extracted genomic DNA from each cell subset was distributed evenly across all wells of several immunoSEQ 96-well plates, and each plate was treated as a replicate. For sorted subsets, around 200 ng genomic DNA, equal to 30,000 to 35,000 T cell genomes, was loaded into each replicate PCR. Purified libraries were quantified with a Qubit 3.0 fluorometer, sized on a Bioanalyzer 2100, and re-quantified with the KAPA Library Quantification kit. Each immunoSEQ 96-well plate was sequenced on its own single-read 150-cycle Illumina NextSeq 550 flow cell. On the study's bioinformatics: Because only junctional sequences without quality scores were contained in the immunoSEQ output, filtering matching that applied to full-length reads could not be performed. Sequences were annotated with PyIR, a Python wrapper for IgBLAST v1.9, and V/J genes and CDR3 were assigned using IMGT germline references. Any read was removed if the V/J assignment was weak (E-value above 1e-6), the CDR3 was missing, or the read contained stop codons, out-of-frame junctions, or ambiguous translated residues. V3J clonotypes were defined by identical inferred V gene, J gene, and CDR3 amino acid sequence. The percentage overlap between two repertoires was calculated by dividing the number of shared unique clonotypes by the size of the smaller repertoire. Richness of each repertoire was evaluated using RTK rarefaction, the Chao1 estimator, and Recon v2.1 estimates of unobserved clonotypes. For all TCRbeta clonotypes obtained by the gDNA method from a few donors, generation probabilities were computed with OLGA. Drawn from immuneACCESS, this table holds only the in-frame rearrangements with V and J called that TCRdb kept. Clones are partly lost; checked studies trace under half to an unresolved V gene and leave the rest unexplained. That table gives V, J and clone size, and the DNA gave D and trimming. The sample records roughly 720,000 clones, around 90% of which are singletons. Clones ranked in the top ten supply around a third of the sample.

Healthy HIV-negative adults with no recently reported acute infections or vaccinations were included as donors. Only Caucasian adults living in Nashville, Tennessee, USA were represented among the donors. The CD8 memory samples were a combination of magnetically selected CD45RO+ cells and CCR7-negative CD45RA+ effector memory (TemRA) cells. Blood was collected by leukapheresis, and PBMCs were isolated by Ficoll-Histopaque density gradient centrifugation and then cryopreserved in liquid nitrogen vapor phase. Analytical flow cytometry was used to check the purity and quantity of every magnetically sorted T cell population. Each sorted fraction had its genomic DNA isolated and then quantified by UV absorbance on a Nanodrop 2000c. General conclusions and limits of the study: Pairwise subsampling led to the expectation that sequencing depth would affect the degree of clonotype sharing among donors. Compared with non-shared clonotypes, the clonotypes found in all four sorted-subset donors had higher generation probabilities. Across four donors, about 4.5% of naive CD4, approximately 3.6% of naive CD8, approximately 2.5% of memory CD4, and about 0.4% of memory CD8 clonotypes were shared. Rarefaction of sorted-subset datasets indicated incomplete sequencing despite the large sequencing depth. Because the study included a small number of donors, the genetic and exposure-history diversity represented was limited. Estimated clonotype richness was generally larger for naive than for memory subsets. Sampling was limited to blood, and TCR repertoires in tissue likely differ from TCR repertoires in blood.

The receptor was derived from a man aged 18-30 years in good health. Some clones in this sample may be carry-over from other donors' samples. Source material: memory CD8+ T cells from PBMCs. In the paper's terms, the cell subset or site label means: CD45RO+ cells pooled with CCR7-negative TemRA cells.

CDR3 loop: CASSFGTVDQPQHF. The bases read TGTGCCAGCAGCTTTGGGACAGTAGATCAGCCCCAGCATTTT. The rearrangement joined TRBV11-2 to TRBJ1-5, and 7 junction bases match TRBD1. Ends trimmed: V by 3 bases, J by 5 bases; bases unmatched to a gene: 4. From the cysteine through the phenylalanine, the CDR3 covers 14 amino acids. This entry keeps only the CDR3 DNA: 42 bases, framed from base 1. Taken from the germline V gene, the CDR1 and CDR2 loops are SGHAT and FQNNGV.